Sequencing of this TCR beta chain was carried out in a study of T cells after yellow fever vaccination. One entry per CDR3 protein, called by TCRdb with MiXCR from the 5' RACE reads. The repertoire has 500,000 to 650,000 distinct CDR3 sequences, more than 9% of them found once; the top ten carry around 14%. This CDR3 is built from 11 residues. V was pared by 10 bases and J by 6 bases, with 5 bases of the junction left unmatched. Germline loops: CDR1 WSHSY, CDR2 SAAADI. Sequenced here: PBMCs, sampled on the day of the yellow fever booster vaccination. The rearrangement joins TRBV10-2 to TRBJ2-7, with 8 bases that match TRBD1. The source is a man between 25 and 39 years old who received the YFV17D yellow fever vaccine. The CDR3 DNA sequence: TGCGCCACCTCAACAGGGGGCGAGCAGTACTTC. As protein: CATSTGGEQYF.